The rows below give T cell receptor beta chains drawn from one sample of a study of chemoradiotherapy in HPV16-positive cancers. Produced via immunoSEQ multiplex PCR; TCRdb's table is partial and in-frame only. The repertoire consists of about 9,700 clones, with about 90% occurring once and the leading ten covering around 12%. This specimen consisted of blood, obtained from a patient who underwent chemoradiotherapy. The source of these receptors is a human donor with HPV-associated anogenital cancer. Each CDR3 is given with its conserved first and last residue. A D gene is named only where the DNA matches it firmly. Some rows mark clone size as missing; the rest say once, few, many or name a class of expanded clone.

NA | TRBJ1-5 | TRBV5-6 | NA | TGTGCCAGCAGCTTGGTTAAGGGAACAACGGGCAATCAGCCCCAGCATTTT | CASSLVKGTTGNQPQHF
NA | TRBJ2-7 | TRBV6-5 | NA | TGTGCCAGCAGTTATTGGGGAGTTTCCTACGAGCAGTACTTC | CASSYWGVSYEQYF
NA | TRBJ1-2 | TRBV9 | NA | TGTGCCAGCACCTCAAAGGGGGGTCCCGGGGGCTACACCTTC | CASTSKGGPGGYTF
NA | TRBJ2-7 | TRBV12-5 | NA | TGTGCTAGTGCTACAGGCTCCCCCTACGAGCAGTACTTC | CASATGSPYEQYF
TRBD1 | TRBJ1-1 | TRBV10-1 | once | TGCGCCAGCAGTGATACCCCCACAGGGGGGAATGAAGCTTTCTTT | CASSDTPTGGNEAFF
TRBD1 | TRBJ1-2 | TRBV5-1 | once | TGCGCCAGCAGCTCTGATCCGGGACAGGGGGCCTATGGCTACACCTTC | CASSSDPGQGAYGYTF
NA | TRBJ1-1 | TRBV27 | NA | TGTGCCAGCAGTTTTGGAATGAACACTGAAGCTTTCTTT | CASSFGMNTEAFF
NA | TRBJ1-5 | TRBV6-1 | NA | TGTGCCAGCAATTCAGCGAGGCCCCAGCATTTT | CASNSARPQHF
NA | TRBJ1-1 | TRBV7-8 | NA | TGTGCCAGCAGCTTACAAGCCTGGGGGACTGAAGCTTTCTTT | CASSLQAWGTEAFF
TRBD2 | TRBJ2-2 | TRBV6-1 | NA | TGTGCCAGCAGTGAACTAGCGGGGGGCACCGGGGAGCTGTTTTTT | CASSELAGGTGELFF
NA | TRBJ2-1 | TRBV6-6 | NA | TGTGCCAGCACTCTAATGATGGGACTGCGAGACAATGAGCAGTTCTTC | CASTLMMGLRDNEQFF
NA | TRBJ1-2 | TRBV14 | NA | TGTGCCAGCAGCCGAGACGGATATGGCTACACCTTC | CASSRDGYGYTF
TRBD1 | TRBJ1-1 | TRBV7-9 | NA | TGTGCCAGCAGCCCACAGGGGGGGGCTGAAGCTTTCTTT | CASSPQGGAEAFF
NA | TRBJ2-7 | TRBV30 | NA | TGTGCCTGGAGTGTAAGGGGTGCGGGGTCCAACGAGCAGTACTTC | CAWSVRGAGSNEQYF
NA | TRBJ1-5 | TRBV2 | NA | TGTGCCAGCGGAGCACAGGGTATAGGTCCCCAGCATTTT | CASGAQGIGPQHF
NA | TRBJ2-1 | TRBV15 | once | TGTGCCACCAGCAGAGACCTGCGTTTTGGCTACGACGTGCAGTTCTTC | CATSRDLRFGYDVQFF
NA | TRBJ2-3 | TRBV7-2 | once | TGTGCCAGCAGCTTAGATACGTTCCTAAATACGCAGTATTTT | CASSLDTFLNTQYF
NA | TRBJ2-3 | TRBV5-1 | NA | TGCGCCAGTACAACAAGCCCAGGCACAGATACGCAGTATTTT | CASTTSPGTDTQYF
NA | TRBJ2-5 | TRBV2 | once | TGTGCCAGCAGTGCCGGACAGTCGATAGGGACCCAGTACTTC | CASSAGQSIGTQYF
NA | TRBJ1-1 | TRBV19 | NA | TGTGCCAGTAGTATGATGACGGTTGCTACTGAAGCTTTCTTT | CASSMMTVATEAFF
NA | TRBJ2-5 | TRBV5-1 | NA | TGCGCCAGCAGCTTGGGGAGACTGAAAGAAGAGACCCAGTACTTC | CASSLGRLKEETQYF
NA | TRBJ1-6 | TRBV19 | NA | TGTGCCAGTAGTACTACAGCCTCCTATAATTCACCCCTCCACTTT | CASSTTASYNSPLHF
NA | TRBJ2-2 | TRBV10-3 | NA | TGTGCCATCAGTGAGAAAGCAGGGGCGGGTGCCGGGGAGCTGTTTTTT | CAISEKAGAGAGELFF
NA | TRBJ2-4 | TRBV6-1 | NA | TGTGCCAGCAGTGAAGATGTTTGGGTTTTGGCGGACATTCAGTACTTC | CASSEDVWVLADIQYF
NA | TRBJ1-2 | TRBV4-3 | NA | TGCGCCAGCAGCCAAGATCAAGGAGGCTACACCTTC | CASSQDQGGYTF
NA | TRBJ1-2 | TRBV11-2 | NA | TGTGCCAGCAGACGACTGGGGGGGGCCGGCTATGGCTACACCTTC | CASRRLGGAGYGYTF
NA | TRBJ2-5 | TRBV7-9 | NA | TGTGCCAGCAGCTACGGAGTGCTACAAGAGACCCAGTACTTC | CASSYGVLQETQYF
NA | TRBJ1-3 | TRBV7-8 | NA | TGTGCCAGCAGCCCCATGGTAGGCGGAAACACCATATATTTT | CASSPMVGGNTIYF
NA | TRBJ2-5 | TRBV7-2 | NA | TGTGCCAGCAGCCCCATGGCAGGGAGGGGGGAGACCCAGTACTTC | CASSPMAGRGETQYF
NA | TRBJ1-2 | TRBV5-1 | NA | TGCGCCAGCAGCTTCGGGGGCGACCGCTATGGCTACACCTTC | CASSFGGDRYGYTF
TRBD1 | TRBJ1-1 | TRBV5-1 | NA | TGCGCCAGCAGTTCGACCAGGGGGGCCACTGAAGCTTTCTTT | CASSSTRGATEAFF
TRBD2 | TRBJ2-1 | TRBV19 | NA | TGTGCCAGTAGTGTCGGACTAGCGGGGGACCCCAATGAGCAGTTCTTC | CASSVGLAGDPNEQFF
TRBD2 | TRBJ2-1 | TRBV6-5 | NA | TGTGCCAGCAGTTCCCCCGGGAGGGGTCCGGGCAATGAGCAGTTCTTC | CASSSPGRGPGNEQFF
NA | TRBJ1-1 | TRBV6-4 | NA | TGTGCCAGCAGCGAGACTCTACAGGGACGGGCTTTCTTT | CASSETLQGRAFF
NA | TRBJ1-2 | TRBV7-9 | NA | TGTGCCAGCAGCTTAGTAACGGCAGGGGATAACTATGGCTACACCTTC | CASSLVTAGDNYGYTF
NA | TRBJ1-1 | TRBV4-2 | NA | TGTGCCAGCAGCCAAGAGAGGTACATGAACACTGAAGCTTTCTTT | CASSQERYMNTEAFF
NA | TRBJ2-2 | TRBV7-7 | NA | TGTGCCAGCAGCTTAGATTTCCGGGGGTCCACCGGGGAGCTGTTTTTT | CASSLDFRGSTGELFF
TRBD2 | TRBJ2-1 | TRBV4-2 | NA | TGTGCCAGCAGCCAAGATGAAGCGGGGGGCCACAATGAGCAGTTCTTC | CASSQDEAGGHNEQFF
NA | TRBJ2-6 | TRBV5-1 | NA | TGCGCCAGCAGCCAACAGGGATCTGGGGCCAACGTCCTGACTTTC | CASSQQGSGANVLTF
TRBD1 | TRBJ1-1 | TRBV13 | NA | TGTGCCAGCAGCTCCTCCGGGACAGGGGAGCTTGAAGCTTTCTTT | CASSSSGTGELEAFF
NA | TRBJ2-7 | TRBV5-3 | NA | TGTGCCAGGGTATCAAGGTCCTACGAGCAGTACTTC | CARVSRSYEQYF
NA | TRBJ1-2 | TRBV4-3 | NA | TGCGCCAGCAGCCAAGACTGGGCTTATGGCTACACCTTC | CASSQDWAYGYTF
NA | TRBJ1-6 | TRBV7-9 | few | TGTGCCAGCAGCTTAGAAGGTGGGCAGTCACCCCTCCACTTT | CASSLEGGQSPLHF
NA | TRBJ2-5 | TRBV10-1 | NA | TGCGCCAGCAGTGAGTCTTCCGGAGAGACCCAGTACTTC | CASSESSGETQYF
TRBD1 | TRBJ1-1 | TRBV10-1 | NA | TGCGCCAGCAGTGAGTCTCCAAGACAGGGTGCCTCGGGAACTTTCTTT | CASSESPRQGASGTFF
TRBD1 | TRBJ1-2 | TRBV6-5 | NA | TGTGCCAGCAGTAAACCGGGACAGCCTTCCTCTGGCTACACCTTC | CASSKPGQPSSGYTF
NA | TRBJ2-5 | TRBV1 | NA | TGCACCAGCAGCCAGGTGGCTGGCCGCTGTTGGGACAGGGGAGTAGGCGGGACCCAGTACTTC | CTSSQVAGRCWDRGVGGTQYF
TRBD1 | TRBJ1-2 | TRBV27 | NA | TGTGCCAGCACCCTCTCGGGACAGAGGAAACCTCGGGGCTACACCTTC | CASTLSGQRKPRGYTF
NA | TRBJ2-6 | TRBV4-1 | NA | TGCGCCAGCAGCCAAGTTGTACAGCTGGTCTCTGGGGCCAACGTCCTGACTTTC | CASSQVVQLVSGANVLTF
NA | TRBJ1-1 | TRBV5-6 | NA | TGTGCCAGCAGCTTGGCTCGCGGTCAGATGAACACTGAAGCTTTCTTT | CASSLARGQMNTEAFF
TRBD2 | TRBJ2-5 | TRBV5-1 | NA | TGCGCCAGCAGCCGGGGACTAGCGGGGTCCAGGGACCAGTACTTC | CASSRGLAGSRDQYF
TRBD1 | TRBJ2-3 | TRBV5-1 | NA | TGCGCCAGCAGCTTGGTGACGGGACAGACAGATACGCAGTATTTT | CASSLVTGQTDTQYF